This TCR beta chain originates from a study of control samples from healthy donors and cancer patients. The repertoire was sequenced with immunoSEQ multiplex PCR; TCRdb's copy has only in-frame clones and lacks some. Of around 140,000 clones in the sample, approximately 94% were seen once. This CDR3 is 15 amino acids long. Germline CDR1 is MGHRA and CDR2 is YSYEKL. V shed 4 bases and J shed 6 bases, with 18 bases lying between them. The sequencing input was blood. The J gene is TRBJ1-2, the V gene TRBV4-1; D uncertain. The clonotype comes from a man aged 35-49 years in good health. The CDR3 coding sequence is TGCGCCAGCAGCCCAGTGATGGGGTGGTCGAATGGCTACACCTTC. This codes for CASSPVMGWSNGYTF.